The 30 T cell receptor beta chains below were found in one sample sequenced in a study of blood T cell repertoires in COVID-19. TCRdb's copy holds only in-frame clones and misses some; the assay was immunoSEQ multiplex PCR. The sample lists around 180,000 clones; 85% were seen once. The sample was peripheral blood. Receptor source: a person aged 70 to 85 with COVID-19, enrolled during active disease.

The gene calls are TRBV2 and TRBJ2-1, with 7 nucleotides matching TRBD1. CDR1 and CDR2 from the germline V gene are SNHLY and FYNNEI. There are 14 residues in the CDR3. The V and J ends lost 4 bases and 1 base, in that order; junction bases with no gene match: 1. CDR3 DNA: TGTGCCAGCAGTGGGGGACAGTCCTACAATGAGCAGTTCTTC. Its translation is CASSGGQSYNEQFF.

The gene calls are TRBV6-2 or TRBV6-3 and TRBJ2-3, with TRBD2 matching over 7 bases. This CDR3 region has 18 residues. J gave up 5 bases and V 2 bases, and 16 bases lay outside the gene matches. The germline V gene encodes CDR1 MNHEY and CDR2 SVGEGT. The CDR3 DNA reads TGTGCCAGCAGTTACCCCGAGGTGGAAACTAGCGTAAGAGATACGCAGTATTTT. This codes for CASSYPEVETSVRDTQYF.

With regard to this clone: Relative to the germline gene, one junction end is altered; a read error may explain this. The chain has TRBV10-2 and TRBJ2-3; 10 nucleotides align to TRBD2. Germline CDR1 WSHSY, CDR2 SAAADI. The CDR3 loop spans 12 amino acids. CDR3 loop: CASSQSSGSMDF. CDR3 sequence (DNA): TGCGCCAGCAGCCAATCTAGCGGGAGTATGGATTTT.

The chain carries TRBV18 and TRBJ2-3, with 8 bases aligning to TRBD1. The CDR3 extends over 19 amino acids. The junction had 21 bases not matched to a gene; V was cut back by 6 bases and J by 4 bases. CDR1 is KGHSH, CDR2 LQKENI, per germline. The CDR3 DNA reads TGTGCCAGCTCCGGCCTAATGGCAGGGGGCTCGGGGGCGTCAGATACGCAGTATTTT. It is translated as CASSGLMAGGSGASDTQYF.

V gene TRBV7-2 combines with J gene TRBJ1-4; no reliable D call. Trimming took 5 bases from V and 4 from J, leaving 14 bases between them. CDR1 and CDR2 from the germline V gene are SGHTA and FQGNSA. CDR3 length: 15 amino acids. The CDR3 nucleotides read TGTGCCAGCAGCCAATACACAATTAATAATGAAAAACTGTTTTTT. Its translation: CASSQYTINNEKLFF.

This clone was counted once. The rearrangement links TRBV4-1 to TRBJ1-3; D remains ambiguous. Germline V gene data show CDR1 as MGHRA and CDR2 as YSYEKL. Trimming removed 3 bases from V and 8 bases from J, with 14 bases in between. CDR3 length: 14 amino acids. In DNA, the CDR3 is TGCGCCAGCAGCCAGGCGGGAGAGAGACACACCATATATTTT. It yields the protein CASSQAGERHTIYF.

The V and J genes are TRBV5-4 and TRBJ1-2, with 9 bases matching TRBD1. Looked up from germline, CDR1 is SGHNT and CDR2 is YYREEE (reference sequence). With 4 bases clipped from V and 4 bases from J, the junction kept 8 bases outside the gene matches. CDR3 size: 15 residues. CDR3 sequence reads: CASSPEDRGGYGYTF. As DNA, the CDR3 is TGTGCCAGCAGCCCGGAGGACAGGGGCGGCTATGGCTACACCTTC.

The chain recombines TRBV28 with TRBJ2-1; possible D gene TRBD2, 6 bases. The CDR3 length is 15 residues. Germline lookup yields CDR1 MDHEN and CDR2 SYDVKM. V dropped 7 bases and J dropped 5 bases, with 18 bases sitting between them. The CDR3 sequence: CASTQWGESHNEQFF. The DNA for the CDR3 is TGTGCCAGCACCCAATGGGGGGAGAGTCACAATGAGCAGTTCTTC.

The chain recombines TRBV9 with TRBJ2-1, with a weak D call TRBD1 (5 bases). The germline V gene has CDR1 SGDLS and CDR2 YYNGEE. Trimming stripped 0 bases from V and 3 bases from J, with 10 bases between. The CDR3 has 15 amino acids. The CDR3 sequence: CASSVAATDYNEQFF. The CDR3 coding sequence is TGTGCCAGCAGCGTAGCTGCGACAGACTACAATGAGCAGTTCTTC.

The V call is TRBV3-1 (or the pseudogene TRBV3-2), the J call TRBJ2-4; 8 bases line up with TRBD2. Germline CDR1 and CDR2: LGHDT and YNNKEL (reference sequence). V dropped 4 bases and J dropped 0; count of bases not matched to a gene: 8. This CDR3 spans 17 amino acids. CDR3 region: CASSRGGLAGAKNIQYF. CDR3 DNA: TGTGCCAGCAGCCGAGGTGGCCTAGCGGGAGCCAAAAACATTCAGTACTTC.

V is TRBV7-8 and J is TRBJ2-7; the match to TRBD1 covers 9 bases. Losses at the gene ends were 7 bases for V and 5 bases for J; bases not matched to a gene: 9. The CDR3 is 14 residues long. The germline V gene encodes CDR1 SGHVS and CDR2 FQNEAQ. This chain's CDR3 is CASKPDRGSNEQYF. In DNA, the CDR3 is TGTGCCAGCAAACCGGACAGGGGTAGTAACGAGCAGTACTTC.

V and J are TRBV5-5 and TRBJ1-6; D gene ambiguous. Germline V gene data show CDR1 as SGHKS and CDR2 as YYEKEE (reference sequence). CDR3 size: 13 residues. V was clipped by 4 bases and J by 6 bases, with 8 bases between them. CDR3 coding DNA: TGTGCCAGCAGCCCTCCCCGTAATTCACCCCTCCACTTT. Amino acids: CASSPPRNSPLHF.

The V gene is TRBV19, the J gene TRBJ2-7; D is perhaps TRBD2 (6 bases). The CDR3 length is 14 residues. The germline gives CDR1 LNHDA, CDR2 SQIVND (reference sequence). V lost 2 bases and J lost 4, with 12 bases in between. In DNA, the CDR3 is TGTGCCAGTAGTATAAGGGCGGGGAGATACGAGCAGTACTTC. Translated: CASSIRAGRYEQYF.

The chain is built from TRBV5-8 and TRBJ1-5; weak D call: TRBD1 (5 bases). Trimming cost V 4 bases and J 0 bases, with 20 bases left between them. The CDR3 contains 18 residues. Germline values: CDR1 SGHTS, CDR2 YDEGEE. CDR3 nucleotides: TGTGCCAGCAGCCGGACTCGGGGGGACCACTATAGCAATCAGCCCCAGCATTTT. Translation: CASSRTRGDHYSNQPQHF.

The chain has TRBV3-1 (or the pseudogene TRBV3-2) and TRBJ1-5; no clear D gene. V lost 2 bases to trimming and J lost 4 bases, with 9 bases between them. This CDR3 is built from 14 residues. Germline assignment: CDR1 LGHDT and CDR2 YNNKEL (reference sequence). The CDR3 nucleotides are TGTGCCAGCAGCCAAAGATCAGGTAATCAGCCCCAGCATTTT. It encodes CASSQRSGNQPQHF.

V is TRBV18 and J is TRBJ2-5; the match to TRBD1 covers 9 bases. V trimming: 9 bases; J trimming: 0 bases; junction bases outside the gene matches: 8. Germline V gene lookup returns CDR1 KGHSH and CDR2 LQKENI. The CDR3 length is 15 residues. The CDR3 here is CARAERDRDQETQYF. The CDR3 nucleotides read TGTGCCAGAGCCGAACGGGACAGGGACCAAGAGACCCAGTACTTC.

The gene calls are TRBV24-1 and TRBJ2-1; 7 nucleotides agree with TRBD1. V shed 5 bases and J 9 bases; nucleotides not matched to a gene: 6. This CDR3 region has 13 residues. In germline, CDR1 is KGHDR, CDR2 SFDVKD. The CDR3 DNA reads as TGTGCCACCAGTGCCGACGACAGGGCTGAGCAGTTCTTC. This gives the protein CATSADDRAEQFF.

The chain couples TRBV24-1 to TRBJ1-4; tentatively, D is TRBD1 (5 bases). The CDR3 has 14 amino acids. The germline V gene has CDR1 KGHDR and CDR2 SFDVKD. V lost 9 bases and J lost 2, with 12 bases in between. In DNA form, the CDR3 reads TGTGCCACCCGGGGGGGGAGGACTAATGAAAAACTGTTTTTT. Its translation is CATRGGRTNEKLFF.

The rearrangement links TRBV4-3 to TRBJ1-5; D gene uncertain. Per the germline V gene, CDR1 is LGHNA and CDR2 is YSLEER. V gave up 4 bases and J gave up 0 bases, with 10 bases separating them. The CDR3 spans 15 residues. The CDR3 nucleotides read TGCGCCAGCAGCCTAAATACTGGTAGCAATCAGCCCCAGCATTTT. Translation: CASSLNTGSNQPQHF.

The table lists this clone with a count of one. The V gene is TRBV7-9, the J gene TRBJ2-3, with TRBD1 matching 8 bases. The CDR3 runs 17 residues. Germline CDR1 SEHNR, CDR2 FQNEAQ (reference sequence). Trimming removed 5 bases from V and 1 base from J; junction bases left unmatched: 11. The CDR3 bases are TGTGCCAGCAGCCGAACGACAGGGGATTTAGGCACAGATACGCAGTATTTT. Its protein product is CASSRTTGDLGTDTQYF.

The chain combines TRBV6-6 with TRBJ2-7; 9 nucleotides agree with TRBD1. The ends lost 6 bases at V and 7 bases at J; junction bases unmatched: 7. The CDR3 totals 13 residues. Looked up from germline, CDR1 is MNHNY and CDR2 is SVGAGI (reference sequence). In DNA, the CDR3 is TGTGCCAGCAGCAAACAGGGGGCAGGAGAGCAGTACTTC. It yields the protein CASSKQGAGEQYF.

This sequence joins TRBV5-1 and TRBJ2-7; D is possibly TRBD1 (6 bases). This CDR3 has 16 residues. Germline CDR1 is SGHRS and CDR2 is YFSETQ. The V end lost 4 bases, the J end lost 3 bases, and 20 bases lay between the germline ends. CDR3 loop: CASSPGLRGGIYEQYF. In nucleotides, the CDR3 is TGCGCCAGCAGCCCCGGCCTCAGGGGTGGAATCTACGAGCAGTACTTC.

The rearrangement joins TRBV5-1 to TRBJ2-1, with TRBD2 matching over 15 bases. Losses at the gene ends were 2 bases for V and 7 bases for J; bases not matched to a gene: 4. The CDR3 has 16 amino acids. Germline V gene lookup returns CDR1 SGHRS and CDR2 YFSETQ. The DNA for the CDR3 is TGCGCCAGCAGCTTTTCGGGACTAGCGGGAGGAAATGAGCAGTTCTTC. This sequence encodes CASSFSGLAGGNEQFF.

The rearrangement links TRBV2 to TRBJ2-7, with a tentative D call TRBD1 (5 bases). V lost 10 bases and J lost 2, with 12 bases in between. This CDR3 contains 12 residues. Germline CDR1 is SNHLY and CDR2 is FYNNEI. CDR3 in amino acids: CATRGAAYEQYF. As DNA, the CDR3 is TGTGCCACCCGTGGGGCCGCCTACGAGCAGTACTTC.

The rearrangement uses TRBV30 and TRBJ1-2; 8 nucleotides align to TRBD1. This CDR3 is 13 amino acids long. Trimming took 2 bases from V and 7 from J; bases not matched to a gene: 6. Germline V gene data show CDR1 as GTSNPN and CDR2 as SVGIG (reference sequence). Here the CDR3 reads CAWSRQGSSGYTF. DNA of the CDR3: TGTGCCTGGAGTCGACAGGGGTCCTCTGGCTACACCTTC.

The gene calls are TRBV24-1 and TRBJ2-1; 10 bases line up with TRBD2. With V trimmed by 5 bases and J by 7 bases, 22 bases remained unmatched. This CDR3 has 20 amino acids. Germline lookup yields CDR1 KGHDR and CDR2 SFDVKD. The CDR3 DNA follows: TGTGCCACCAGTGCCACCCTCGGAGGAGGACATAGCGGGAGGACAAATGAGCAGTTCTTC. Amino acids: CATSATLGGGHSGRTNEQFF.

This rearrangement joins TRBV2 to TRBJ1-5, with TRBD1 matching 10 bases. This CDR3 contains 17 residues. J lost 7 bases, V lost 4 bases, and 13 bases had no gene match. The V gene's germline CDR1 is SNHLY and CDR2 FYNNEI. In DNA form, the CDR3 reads TGTGCCAGCAGTGCCGAGACAGGGGGCCTTGGGGGACAGCCCCAGCATTTT. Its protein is CASSAETGGLGGQPQHF.

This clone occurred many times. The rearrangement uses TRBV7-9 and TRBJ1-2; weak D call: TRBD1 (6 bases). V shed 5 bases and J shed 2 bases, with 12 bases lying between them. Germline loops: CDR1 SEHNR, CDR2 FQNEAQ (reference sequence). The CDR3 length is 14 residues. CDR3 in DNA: TGTGCCAGCAGCCGCAGGACAGAGAACTATGGCTACACCTTC. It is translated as CASSRRTENYGYTF.

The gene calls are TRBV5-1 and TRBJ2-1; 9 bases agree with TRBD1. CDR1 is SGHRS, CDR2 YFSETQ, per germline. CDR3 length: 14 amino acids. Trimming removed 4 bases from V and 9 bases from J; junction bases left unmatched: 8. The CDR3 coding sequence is TGCGCCAGCAGCCCAGGACAGGGGAGGAGTGAGCAGTTCTTC. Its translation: CASSPGQGRSEQFF. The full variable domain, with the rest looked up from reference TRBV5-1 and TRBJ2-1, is KAGVTQTPRYLIKTRGQQVTLSCSPISGHRSVSWYQQTPGQGLQFLFEYFSETQRNKGNFPGRFSGRQFSNSRSEMNVSTLELGDSALYLCASSPGQGRSEQFFGPGTRLTVL.

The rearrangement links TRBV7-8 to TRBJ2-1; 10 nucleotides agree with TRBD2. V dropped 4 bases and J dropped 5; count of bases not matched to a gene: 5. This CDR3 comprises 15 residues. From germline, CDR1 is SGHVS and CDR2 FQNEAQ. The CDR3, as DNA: TGTGCCAGCAGCTCGGGACTAGCGCCTAACAATGAGCAGTTCTTC. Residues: CASSSGLAPNNEQFF.